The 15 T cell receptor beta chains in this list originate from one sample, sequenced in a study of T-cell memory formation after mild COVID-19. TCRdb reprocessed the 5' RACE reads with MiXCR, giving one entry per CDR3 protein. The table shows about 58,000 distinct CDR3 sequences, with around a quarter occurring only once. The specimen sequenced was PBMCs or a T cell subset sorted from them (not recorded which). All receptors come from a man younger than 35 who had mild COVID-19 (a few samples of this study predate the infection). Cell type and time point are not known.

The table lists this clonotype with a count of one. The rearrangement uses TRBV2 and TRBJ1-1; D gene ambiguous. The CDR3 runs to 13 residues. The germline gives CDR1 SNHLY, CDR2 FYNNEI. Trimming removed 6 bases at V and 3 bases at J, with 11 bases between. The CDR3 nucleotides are TGTGCCAGCAGCCGCGCCGAGGACACTGAAGCTTTCTTT. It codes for CASSRAEDTEAFF.

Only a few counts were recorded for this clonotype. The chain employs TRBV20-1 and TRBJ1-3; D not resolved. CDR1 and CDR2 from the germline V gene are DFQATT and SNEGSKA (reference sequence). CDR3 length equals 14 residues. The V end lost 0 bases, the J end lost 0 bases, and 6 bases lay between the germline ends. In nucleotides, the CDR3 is TGCAGTGCTAGAGATACCGACTCTGGAAACACCATATATTTT. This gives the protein CSARDTDSGNTIYF.

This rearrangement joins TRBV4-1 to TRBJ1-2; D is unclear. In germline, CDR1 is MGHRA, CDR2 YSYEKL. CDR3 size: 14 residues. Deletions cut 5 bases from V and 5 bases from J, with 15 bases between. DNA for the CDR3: TGCGCCAGCAGCATGGTTGGGCGGTTATATGGCTACACCTTC. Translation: CASSMVGRLYGYTF.

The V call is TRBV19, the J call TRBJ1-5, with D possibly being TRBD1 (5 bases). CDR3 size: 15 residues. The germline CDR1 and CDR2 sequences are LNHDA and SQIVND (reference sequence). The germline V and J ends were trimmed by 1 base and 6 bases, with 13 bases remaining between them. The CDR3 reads CASSIGSRGTQPQHF. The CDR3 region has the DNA TGTGCCAGTAGTATAGGTTCTCGGGGGACTCAGCCCCAGCATTTT.

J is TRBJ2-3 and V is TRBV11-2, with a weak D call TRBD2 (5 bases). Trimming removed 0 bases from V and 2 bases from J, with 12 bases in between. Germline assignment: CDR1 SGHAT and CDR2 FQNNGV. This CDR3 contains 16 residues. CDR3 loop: CASSLDPGLITDTQYF. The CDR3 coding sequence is TGTGCCAGCAGCTTAGATCCTGGACTTATCACAGATACGCAGTATTTT.

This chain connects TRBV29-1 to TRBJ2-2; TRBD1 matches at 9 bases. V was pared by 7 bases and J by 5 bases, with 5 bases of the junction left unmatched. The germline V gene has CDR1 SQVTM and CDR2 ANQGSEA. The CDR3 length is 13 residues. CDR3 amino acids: CSAWDRETGELFF. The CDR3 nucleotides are TGCAGCGCCTGGGACAGGGAAACCGGGGAGCTGTTTTTT.

CDR3 nucleotide sequence: TGTGCCAGCAGCTTAGCGGGGGGATCGAACATTCAGTACTTC. It translates to CASSLAGGSNIQYF. The V call is TRBV11-2, the J call TRBJ2-4, with 7 bases aligning to TRBD2. The CDR3 runs 14 residues. The V gene end was trimmed by 1 base and the J gene end by 7 bases; junction bases not matched to a gene: 4. Per germline, CDR1 SGHAT and CDR2 FQNNGV.

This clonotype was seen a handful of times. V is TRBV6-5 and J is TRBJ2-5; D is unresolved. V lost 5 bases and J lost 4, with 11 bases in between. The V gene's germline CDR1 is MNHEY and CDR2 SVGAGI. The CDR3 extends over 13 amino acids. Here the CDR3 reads CASSMGKRETQYF. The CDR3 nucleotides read TGTGCCAGCAGTATGGGGAAGAGAGAGACCCAGTACTTC.

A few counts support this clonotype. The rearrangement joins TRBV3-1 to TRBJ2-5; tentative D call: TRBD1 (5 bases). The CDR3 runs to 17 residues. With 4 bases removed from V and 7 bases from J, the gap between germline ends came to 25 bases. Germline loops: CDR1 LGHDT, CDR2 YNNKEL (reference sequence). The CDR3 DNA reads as TGTGCCAGCAGCCCCCCCTCGCTATCGAATCGCAGGGCGACCCAGTACTTC. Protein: CASSPPSLSNRRATQYF.

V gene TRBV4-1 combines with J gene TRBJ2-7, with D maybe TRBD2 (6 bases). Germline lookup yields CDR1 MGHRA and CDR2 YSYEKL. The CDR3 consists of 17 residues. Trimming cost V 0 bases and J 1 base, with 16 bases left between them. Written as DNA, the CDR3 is TGCGCCAGCAGCCAAGAACCACCGTCCGGGGGATCCTACGAGCAGTACTTC. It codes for CASSQEPPSGGSYEQYF.

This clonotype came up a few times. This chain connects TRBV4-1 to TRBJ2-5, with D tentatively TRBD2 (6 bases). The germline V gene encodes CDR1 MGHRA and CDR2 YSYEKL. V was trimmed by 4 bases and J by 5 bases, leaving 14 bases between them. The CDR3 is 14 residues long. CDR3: CASSRDGGAETQYF. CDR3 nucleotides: TGCGCCAGCAGCCGAGATGGCGGGGCGGAGACCCAGTACTTC.

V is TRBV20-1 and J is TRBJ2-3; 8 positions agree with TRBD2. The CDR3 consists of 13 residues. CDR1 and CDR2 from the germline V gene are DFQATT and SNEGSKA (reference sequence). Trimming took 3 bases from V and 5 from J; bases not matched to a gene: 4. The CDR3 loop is CSARRGEEDTQYF. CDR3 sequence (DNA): TGCAGTGCTAGGCGGGGGGAGGAAGATACGCAGTATTTT.

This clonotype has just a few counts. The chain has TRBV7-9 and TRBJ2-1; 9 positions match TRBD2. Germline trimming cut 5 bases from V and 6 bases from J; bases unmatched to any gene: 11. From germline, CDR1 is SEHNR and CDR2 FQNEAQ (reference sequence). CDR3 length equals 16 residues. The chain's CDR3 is CASSTTGLAIPNEQFF. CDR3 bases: TGTGCCAGCAGCACAACGGGACTAGCTATTCCCAATGAGCAGTTCTTC.

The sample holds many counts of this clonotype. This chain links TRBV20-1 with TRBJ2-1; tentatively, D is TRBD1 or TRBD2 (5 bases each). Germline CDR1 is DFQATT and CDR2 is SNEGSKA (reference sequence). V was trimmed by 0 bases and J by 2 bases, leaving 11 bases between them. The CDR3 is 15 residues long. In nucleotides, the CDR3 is TGCAGTGCTAGAGATGGACGGGGACCCTACAATGAGCAGTTCTTC. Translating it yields CSARDGRGPYNEQFF.

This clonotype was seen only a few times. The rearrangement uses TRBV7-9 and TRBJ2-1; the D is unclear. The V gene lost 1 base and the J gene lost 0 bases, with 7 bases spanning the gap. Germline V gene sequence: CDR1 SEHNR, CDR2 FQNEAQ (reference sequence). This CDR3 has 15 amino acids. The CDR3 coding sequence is TGTGCCAGCAGCTTAGTGCAAGGCTCCTACAATGAGCAGTTCTTC. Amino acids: CASSLVQGSYNEQFF.